These 22 T cell receptor beta chains were all obtained from the same sample, sequenced in a study of regulatory T cells in long-lasting Graves disease (dated by TCRdb to the early 2020s). The time point label, as the study defines it: newly diagnosed GD, antithyroid drugs for less than 3 months. RNA was extracted from PBMCs in TRIzol for both TCR sequencing and RNA sequencing. Library preparation was by multiplex PCR. The reads were generated on an Illumina HiSeq 4000. CDR3 regions were amplified by Arm-PCR with iRepertoire HTBI primers to construct TCR beta libraries. In TCRdb, the public reads were trimmed at Q25 with fastp and aligned with MiXCR, with productive beta chains retained. Duplicate CDR3 protein sequences are folded into a single record with the most common DNA and genes. For this sample the table gives 300,000 to 400,000 distinct CDR3 sequences, of which over 15% were detected only once. About 32% of the sample is taken by the ten largest.

This same sample was also part of a study on T cells in Graves' hyperthyroidism and ophthalmopathy.

The sample in question was peripheral blood mononuclear cells (PBMCs), obtained at new diagnosis, from a patient treated with antithyroid drugs. The receptors originated from a man in his forties with Graves disease. Donor details come from another sample of the same person, matched by shared clones.

This chain links TRBV20-1 with TRBJ2-7; D might be TRBD2 (5 bases). V was clipped by 6 bases and J by 5 bases, with 17 bases between them. This CDR3 is built from 13 residues. The germline gives CDR1 DFQATT, CDR2 SNEGSKA (reference sequence). CDR3 sequence reads: CSAPLPGVHEQYF. Here the CDR3 DNA reads TGCAGTGCCCCGCTTCCCGGGGTCCACGAGCAGTACTTC.

This clonotype was recorded a few times. The chain uses TRBV4-2 and TRBJ2-5, with D unresolved. The V and J ends lost 0 bases and 5 bases respectively, with 13 bases between them. The CDR3 has 15 residues. Germline CDR1 and CDR2: LGHNA and YNFKEQ. The CDR3 coding sequence is TGTGCCAGCAGCCAAGAGAGCCGGCTGTGGGAGACCCAGTACTTC. This encodes CASSQESRLWETQYF.

V is TRBV11-3 and J is TRBJ2-5, with 8 bases that match TRBD2. V shed 4 bases and J 2 bases; nucleotides not matched to a gene: 6. The germline V gene has CDR1 SGHNT and CDR2 YENEEA. The CDR3 extends over 15 amino acids. The CDR3 here is CASSSQSGGQETQYF. In DNA form, the CDR3 reads TGTGCCAGCAGCTCTCAAAGCGGGGGTCAAGAGACCCAGTACTTC.

This chain uses TRBV6-1 with TRBJ2-7, with TRBD1 matching 9 bases. The J segment lost 7 bases and the V segment lost 7 bases, leaving 14 bases of the junction unmatched. The V gene's germline CDR1 is MNHNS and CDR2 SASEGT. This CDR3 is 15 amino acids long. The CDR3 sequence is CASTISGTGSGEQYF. CDR3 nucleotide sequence: TGTGCCAGCACTATTTCCGGGACAGGGTCTGGAGAGCAGTACTTC.

Ten or more counts support this clonotype. The chain carries TRBV27 and TRBJ2-3; 8 nucleotides agree with TRBD1. This CDR3 contains 14 residues. Germline-derived CDR1 and CDR2 are MNHEY and SMNVEV (reference sequence). The V segment lost 6 bases and the J segment 4 bases; nucleotides outside the gene matches: 6. CDR3 sequence reads: CASRETGGADTQYF. In DNA, the CDR3 is TGTGCCAGCAGGGAAACAGGGGGTGCAGATACGCAGTATTTT.

The sample holds a few counts of this clonotype. This rearrangement joins TRBV10-3 to TRBJ1-3, with D tentatively TRBD1 (5 bases). The CDR3 extends over 14 amino acids. Germline assignment: CDR1 ENHRY and CDR2 SYGVKD. V was trimmed by 8 bases and J by 0 bases, leaving 11 bases between them. The CDR3 sequence is CAIGGDSSGNTIYF. In nucleotides, the CDR3 is TGTGCCATCGGGGGGGATTCCTCTGGAAACACCATATATTTT.

J is TRBJ2-1 and V is TRBV28, with a tentative D call TRBD1 (6 bases). Trimming removed 4 bases at V and 0 bases at J, with 13 bases between. The CDR3 runs 16 residues. Germline loops: CDR1 MDHEN, CDR2 SYDVKM. The chain's CDR3 is CASSSHRVSSYNEQFF. The CDR3 bases are TGTGCCAGCAGTTCGCACAGGGTAAGCTCCTACAATGAGCAGTTCTTC.

This clonotype was recorded a few times. This chain connects TRBV20-1 to TRBJ2-7, with no clear D. Between the trimmed V and J ends, which lost 1 base and 3 bases, there was a span of 10 bases. Per germline, CDR1 DFQATT and CDR2 SNEGSKA (reference sequence). The CDR3 contains 13 residues. This CDR3 is CSARVSPRYEQYF. CDR3 nucleotide sequence: TGCAGTGCTAGAGTATCCCCCCGCTACGAGCAGTACTTC.

Only a few counts were recorded for this clonotype. The chain is built from TRBV19 and TRBJ1-1; D remains ambiguous. CDR1 is LNHDA and CDR2 is SQIVND in the germline V gene (reference sequence). The length of the CDR3 is 16 residues. Trimming removed 3 bases from V and 5 bases from J, with 19 bases in between. The CDR3 protein is CASSISLRGSGTEAFF. The CDR3 DNA reads as TGTGCCAGTAGTATCTCCCTGCGAGGGAGTGGAACTGAAGCTTTCTTT.

There are a few counts of this clonotype. A much larger clone is a single base away; this may be a read error. The chain links TRBV11-3 to TRBJ2-1; maybe TRBD1 (6 bases). This CDR3 has 14 residues. Germline lookup yields CDR1 SGHNT and CDR2 YENEEA. CDR3 DNA: TGTGCCAGCAGTGGACAGCTCTCCTACAATGAGCGGTTCTTC. This sequence encodes CASSGQLSYNERFF.

This clonotype turned up a few times. Compared with germline, one end of the junction differs, possibly owing to a read error. V gene TRBV27 combines with J gene TRBJ2-7, with D possibly matching TRBD1 (6 bases). CDR3 length: 14 residues. Per the germline V gene, CDR1 is MNHEY and CDR2 is SMNVEV (reference sequence). CDR3 bases: TGTGCCAGTAGTTTACAGGGTTACCCCTACGAGCAGTACTTC. It encodes CASSLQGYPYEQYF.

This clonotype was recorded at least ten times. The chain links TRBV7-3 to TRBJ2-3, with 13 bases fitting TRBD2. Germline CDR1 and CDR2: SGHTA and FQGTGA. This CDR3 contains 18 residues. Trimming removed 5 bases from V and 0 bases from J; junction bases left unmatched: 8. For the CDR3, the DNA is TGTGCCAGCAGCCTACAATCGACTAGCGGGGGGAGCACAGATACGCAGTATTTT. Encoded protein: CASSLQSTSGGSTDTQYF.

This clonotype was seen ten or more times. This chain joins TRBV5-8 and TRBJ1-3, with unresolved D. This CDR3 contains 14 residues. From germline, CDR1 is SGHTS and CDR2 YDEGEE. V dropped 4 bases and J dropped 3 bases, with 11 bases sitting between them. This chain's CDR3 is CASSRRRSGNTIYF. CDR3 DNA: TGTGCCAGCAGCCGACGGAGAAGTGGAAACACCATATATTTT.

This clonotype was seen a few times. V is TRBV6-1 and J is TRBJ2-1; TRBD1 agrees at 8 bases. The CDR3 contains 12 residues. The V gene end was trimmed by 6 bases and the J gene end by 13 bases; junction bases not matched to a gene: 8. In germline, CDR1 is MNHNS, CDR2 SASEGT. The CDR3 coding sequence is TGTGCCAGCAGCCTAGACAGGGGCGCACAGTTCTTC. Encoded protein: CASSLDRGAQFF.

Concerning this clonotype itself: This may be a read error: a much more frequent sequence differs by one nucleotide. The chain carries TRBV20-1 and TRBJ2-5; TRBD2 matches 10 bases. The last part of the DNA fits TRBJ2-1 better; the J call may be wrong. CDR1 and CDR2 from the germline V gene are DFQATT and SNEGSKA (reference sequence). The CDR3 totals 16 residues. Written as DNA, the CDR3 is TGCAGTGCTGGAGATCTTAGCGGGGGGCGGTACAATGAGCAGTTCTTC. It is translated as CSAGDLSGGRYNEQFF.

There are a few counts of this clonotype. The J gene is TRBJ2-7, the V gene TRBV19; 8 bases line up with TRBD1. Per the germline V gene, CDR1 is LNHDA and CDR2 is SQIVND (reference sequence). V lost 4 bases and J lost 1; bases outside the gene matches: 6. CDR3 length: 15 residues. The CDR3 DNA follows: TGTGCCAGTAGTAAAGATGGACAGGGATCCTACGAGCAGTACTTC. Translation: CASSKDGQGSYEQYF. The full variable domain, in which reference TRBV19 and TRBJ2-7 provide the parts outside the CDR3, is DGGITQSPKYLFRKEGQNVTLSCEQNLNHDAMYWYRQDPGQGLRLIYYSQIVNDFQKGDIAEGYSVSREKKESFPLTVTSAQKNPTAFYLCASSKDGQGSYEQYFGPGTRLTVT.

This clonotype was seen a handful of times. The V and J genes are TRBV6-1 and TRBJ1-2, with D possibly TRBD1 on 6 matching bases. V lost 8 bases, J lost 8 bases, and 12 bases lay in between. The germline gives CDR1 MNHNS, CDR2 SASEGT. This CDR3 is built from 11 residues. In nucleotides, the CDR3 is TGTGCCAGCCGGGCAGGGGTCGGCTACACCTTC. Its protein is CASRAGVGYTF.

This clonotype has at least ten counts. V and J are TRBV6-1 and TRBJ2-7; D is unresolved. Germline V gene sequence: CDR1 MNHNS, CDR2 SASEGT. The CDR3 sequence is 12 residues long. Trimming took 1 base from V and 9 from J, leaving 10 bases between them. The CDR3, as DNA: TGTGCCAGCAGTGAAGGGGCCAGGACGCAGTACTTC. Amino acids: CASSEGARTQYF.

The V and J genes are TRBV7-9 and TRBJ1-1, with D unresolved. V was pared by 4 bases and J by 4 bases, with 13 bases between. The CDR3 is 14 residues long. The germline V gene encodes CDR1 SEHNR and CDR2 FQNEAQ (reference sequence). Here the CDR3 reads CASSYTPGSTEAFF. The CDR3 coding sequence is TGTGCCAGCAGCTATACTCCAGGTAGCACTGAAGCTTTCTTT.

A word on this clonotype: At one of its ends the junction is not consistent with the germline gene, which may arise from a read error. The rearrangement uses TRBV7-9 and TRBJ2-3; D may be TRBD1 (6 bases). The CDR3 loop spans 15 amino acids. CDR1 and CDR2 (germline): SEHNR, FQNEAQ (reference sequence). CDR3 DNA sequence: TGTTCCAGCAGCTTAGTGTTGGGGGCATCAGATACGCAGTATTTT. Protein: CSSSLVLGASDTQYF.

This clonotype was counted many times. This rearrangement joins TRBV9 to TRBJ2-5; 12 nucleotides align to TRBD2. Per the germline V gene, CDR1 is SGDLS and CDR2 is YYNGEE. Trimming at V came to 0 bases and at J to 4 bases, leaving 7 bases not matched to a gene. This CDR3 has 17 amino acids. The CDR3 sequence is CASSVGETSGGSETQYF. The CDR3 bases are TGTGCCAGCAGCGTAGGGGAGACTAGCGGGGGTTCAGAGACCCAGTACTTC.

The chain joins TRBV2 to TRBJ1-6; 12 nucleotides line up with TRBD1. V trimming: 6 bases; J trimming: 8 bases; junction bases outside the gene matches: 11. There are 17 residues in the CDR3. Germline V CDR1 and CDR2: SNHLY, FYNNEI. The CDR3: CASSPPGQGAGDSPLHF. The CDR3 DNA reads as TGTGCCAGCAGCCCTCCGGGACAGGGGGCAGGTGATTCACCCCTCCACTTT. Full variable domain (outside the CDR3, taken from reference TRBV2 and TRBJ1-6): EPEVTQTPSHQVTQMGQEVILRCVPISNHLYFYWYRQILGQKVEFLVSFYNNEISEKSEIFDDQFSVERPDGSNFTLKIRSTKLEDSAMYFCASSPPGQGAGDSPLHFGNGTRLTVT.